This T cell receptor (beta chain) stems from a study of T cells in Graves' hyperthyroidism and ophthalmopathy. A NOSPECS grade of at least 4, a Clinical Activity Score of at least 3 and duration under 3 months were recorded in ophthalmopathy patients. It was uncontrolled infection, other autoimmune disease, pregnancy or lactation that excluded patients. Fresh 10 ml peripheral blood yielded PBMCs. CDR1 is DFQATT, CDR2 SNEGSKA, per germline (reference sequence). Trimming shortened V by 7 bases and J by 2 bases, and 9 bases separated the two germline ends. This CDR3 contains 11 residues. About this clonotype itself: A much larger clone lies one base from this, so it may be a read error.

RNA transcripts were the template for amplifying TCR beta CDR3 regions. The TCR CDR3 was amplified in a first-round RT-PCR using the HTBI primer set. TCRdb re-analysed the multiplex PCR reads in MiXCR, keeping a single row per CDR3 protein. The repertoire consists of roughly 500,000 distinct CDR3 sequences, with around a quarter occurring once and the leading ten covering about 10%. The rearrangement links TRBV20-1 to TRBJ2-7; D assignment may be TRBD1 or TRBD2 (5 bases each). Sequenced: blood. This TCR was recovered from a woman aged 25 to 39 with Graves' ophthalmopathy. CDR3 protein: CSVRDAYEQYF. CDR3 sequence (DNA): TGCAGTGTTAGGGACGCCTACGAGCAGTACTTC.